These 5 T cell receptor beta chains were sequenced from one sample in a study of T-cell reconstitution after alpha-beta-depleted transplantation in children. Unique molecular identifiers were incorporated when the TCRbeta library was constructed. TCRdb reanalysed the PCR reads using MiXCR and keeps one entry per CDR3 protein. The sample lists 600,000 to 700,000 distinct CDR3 sequences, around 17% occurring once. Sequenced material: PBMCs from the stem cell graft donor, taken from the stem cell graft. Receptor source: a human donor who donated a stem cell graft to a child with acute myeloid leukemia.

The chain recombines TRBV12-3 or TRBV12-4 with TRBJ2-1; 7 bases line up with TRBD1. The CDR3 spans 13 residues. The trim removed 8 bases at V and 2 bases at J, leaving 3 bases unmatched. For the CDR3, the DNA is TGTGCCAGCCGGGACAGTCCCTACAATGAGCAGTTCTTC. This gives the protein CASRDSPYNEQFF.

The V call is TRBV5-5, the J call TRBJ1-5, with TRBD1 matching 8 bases. The CDR3 loop spans 16 amino acids. Germline V gene lookup returns CDR1 SGHKS and CDR2 YYEKEE (reference sequence). V lost 0 bases to trimming and J lost 6 bases; unmatched junction nucleotides: 8. In nucleotides, the CDR3 is TGTGCCAGCAGCTTGGCGGTGACAGGGGCGGGTCAGCCCCAGCATTTT. This encodes CASSLAVTGAGQPQHF.

This clonotype showed up many times. V and J are TRBV7-2 and TRBJ2-1, with 15 bases aligning to TRBD2. The CDR3 runs to 16 residues. The germline CDR1 and CDR2 sequences are SGHTA and FQGNSA. V shed 5 bases, J shed 2 bases, and the junction held 1 base outside the gene matches. The CDR3 DNA is TGTGCCAGCAGCCGGACTAGCGGGGGGGCCTACAATGAGCAGTTCTTC. It translates to CASSRTSGGAYNEQFF.

This clonotype has ten or more counts. This chain connects TRBV20-1 to TRBJ2-6, with 8 bases lining up with TRBD1. With V trimmed by 3 bases and J by 0 bases, 7 bases remained unmatched. Germline loops: CDR1 DFQATT, CDR2 SNEGSKA (reference sequence). This CDR3 region has 17 residues. In DNA form, the CDR3 reads TGCAGTGCTAGCCCGGGACAGGCGACCTCTGGGGCCAACGTCCTGACTTTC. It yields the protein CSASPGQATSGANVLTF.

The gene calls are TRBV11-2 and TRBJ1-4, with 8 bases matching TRBD1. Germline values: CDR1 SGHAT, CDR2 FQNNGV. This CDR3 has 16 amino acids. The V and J ends lost 6 bases and 4 bases, in that order; junction bases with no gene match: 10. The CDR3 nucleotides read TGTGCCAGCAGGGAGACAGGGGACTACAGTAATGAAAAACTGTTTTTT. Amino acids: CASRETGDYSNEKLFF.